This T cell receptor beta chain was found in a study of CD8+ T cells in alopecia areata. Germline V CDR1 and CDR2: LNHNV, YYDKDF (reference sequence). Trimming shortened V by 0 bases and J by 4 bases, and 7 bases separated the two germline ends. This CDR3 is built from 14 residues. As to treatment: oral pan-JAK inhibitor, 5-10 mg twice daily. From alopecia areata patients, lesional scalp punch biopsies and peripheral blood were collected. Isolated RNA was reverse transcribed into cDNA used as the sequencing template. TCRdb's copy holds only in-frame clones and misses some; the assay was immunoSEQ multiplex PCR. The sample yields 90,000 to 150,000 clones, roughly 50% seen once.

The source material was CD8+ T cells sorted from blood, sampled at week 4, from a patient treated with tofacitinib. The chain uses TRBV15 and TRBJ1-3; D call uncertain. The TCR sequence derives from a human donor with alopecia areata. The CDR3: CATSRDSSGNTIYF. The CDR3 DNA reads TGTGCCACCAGCAGAGATTCCTCGGGAAACACCATATATTTT.